Listed here are 26 T cell receptor beta chains from one sample, sequenced in a study of tumor and adjacent non-tumor tissue in lung cancer. This sample's RNA came from whole unsorted tissue. Distant lung tissue was collected more than 3 cm away from the tumor edge. Three rounds of nested PCR, following a modified ARM-PCR protocol, produced the TCRbeta library. From the multiplex PCR reads, TCRdb called clonotypes with MiXCR, one entry per CDR3 protein. Counted here are some 73,000 distinct CDR3 sequences, about four fifths occurring once; the ten biggest clones make up 40% to 65%. Sequenced sample: distant non-tumor lung tissue. These receptors originate from a man in his fifties or sixties with non-small cell lung cancer.

This clonotype was counted ten times or more. At one end, the junction sequence differs from germline, possibly due to a read error. The J gene is TRBJ2-1, the V gene TRBV6-6, with TRBD1 matching 10 bases. This CDR3 has 13 amino acids. CDR1 and CDR2 from the germline V gene are MNHNY and SVGAGI (reference sequence). The chain's CDR3 is CASSYLEGQGLIF. As DNA, the CDR3 is TGTGCCAGCAGTTACTTGGAGGGACAGGGGCTTATCTTC.

As concerns this clonotype: The junction departs from the called germline gene at one end, perhaps through a read error. The chain recombines TRBV6-1 with TRBJ1-1; D is uncertain. Germline CDR1 is MNHNS and CDR2 is SASEGT. The CDR3 has 14 residues. The CDR3 region has the DNA TGTGCCAGCAGTGAAGACAGAGGCGACTCTGAAACTTTCTTT. Amino acids: CASSEDRGDSETFF.

With regard to this clonotype: Mismatch with germline at one junction end may stem from a read error. The chain links TRBV6-5 to TRBJ1-2; D unresolved. In germline, CDR1 is MNHEY, CDR2 SVGAGI. This CDR3 region has 17 residues. The CDR3 spells CASTSPGRRVTNYGYTF. The DNA of the CDR3 is TGTGCCAGCACTTCACCTGGACGGAGAGTGACTAACTATGGCTACACTTTC.

Details on this clonotype: This likely comes from a read error, as the CDR3 has no conserved phenylalanine or tryptophan at its end. The J gene is TRBJ2-5, the V gene TRBV29-1, with 9 bases fitting TRBD2. CDR3 length equals 12 residues. CDR1 is SQVTM, CDR2 ANQGSEA, per germline. CDR3 loop: CSVVVAGEAQYI. The CDR3 bases are TGCAGCGTTGTGGTAGCGGGAGAGGCCCAGTACATC.

A note on this clonotype: One junction end disagrees with the germline gene, perhaps due to a read error. This rearrangement joins TRBV11-2 to TRBJ2-3, with D perhaps matching TRBD2 (5 bases). Germline-derived CDR1 and CDR2 are SGHAT and FQNNGV. The CDR3 length is 15 residues. The CDR3 DNA reads TGTGCCAACAGCTTAGACCGGGGTACAAGAAATAAGCAGTATTTT. Translating it yields CANSLDRGTRNKQYF.

With respect to this clonotype: An end of the junction differs from the germline gene, which may be a read error. The V call is TRBV4-3, the J call TRBJ2-6; a weak D match, TRBD2 (5 bases). Germline values: CDR1 LGHNA, CDR2 YSLEER. The CDR3 has 16 residues. This chain's CDR3 is CASIQEEVSWANVLTF. CDR3 nucleotides: TGCGCCAGCATCCAAGAGGAGGTGTCTTGGGCCAACGTCCTGACTTTC.

Points on this clonotype: Since the CDR3 does not end with the conserved phenylalanine or tryptophan, this likely comes from a read error. The rearrangement links TRBV5-1 to TRBJ2-1; D perhaps matches TRBD2 (5 bases). The CDR3 is made up of 12 amino acids. V was pared by 7 bases and J by 13 bases, with 18 bases between. Looked up from germline, CDR1 is SGHRS and CDR2 is YFSETQ. The CDR3 nucleotides are TGCGCCAGCTTTAGGTCTAGCTCAGTCCAGTTCTAC. This sequence encodes CASFRSSSVQFY.

On this clonotype: The CDR3 ends on some other residue instead of the conserved phenylalanine or tryptophan, so this is likely a read error. CDR3 DNA: TGCAGTGCTAGTGCGGTCGCCTACGATCAGTACTAC. This codes for CSASAVAYDQYY. The chain is built from TRBV20-1 and TRBJ2-7; D gene uncertain. CDR3 length equals 12 residues. Germline V gene sequence: CDR1 DFQATT, CDR2 SNEGSKA (reference sequence).

The V call is TRBV6-5, the J call TRBJ1-5; 7 bases map to TRBD1. V gave up 5 bases and J gave up 7 bases; unmatched junction bases: 8. This CDR3 has 14 residues. Germline values: CDR1 MNHEY, CDR2 SVGAGI. Here the CDR3 reads CASSPDRWGQPQHF. The CDR3 nucleotides read TGTGCCAGCAGTCCGGACAGGTGGGGACAGCCCCAGCATTTT.

The chain joins TRBV29-1 to TRBJ1-1; D unresolved. There are 13 residues in the CDR3. Germline assignment: CDR1 SQVTM and CDR2 ANQGSEA. Trimming pared 3 bases from V and 9 bases from J, leaving 17 bases between. In nucleotides, the CDR3 is TGCAGCGTTGAGCGACCGCATTACGCCAAAGCTTTCTTT. This translates into CSVERPHYAKAFF.

In regard to this clonotype: This clone may be a read error of a much larger clone one base away. The chain joins TRBV6-6 to TRBJ2-1, with D possibly TRBD2 on 5 matching bases. The CDR3 contains 13 residues. Germline assignment: CDR1 MNHNY and CDR2 SVGAGI (reference sequence). Here the CDR3 DNA reads TGTGTCAGCAGTTACTCGAGCCGGGGTGAGCAGTTCTTC. This translates into CVSSYSSRGEQFF.

In its sample, this clonotype was seen once. Compared with germline, one end of the junction differs, possibly owing to a read error. V is TRBV11-3 and J is TRBJ1-1; D is unclear. In germline, CDR1 is SGHNT, CDR2 YENEEA. The CDR3 consists of 14 residues. The CDR3 DNA reads as TGTGCCAGCAGCTCGCACAGACGGCAGACTGAAACTTCCTTT. This gives the protein CASSSHRRQTETSF.

V and J are TRBV11-2 and TRBJ1-1; D is undetermined. The germline V gene encodes CDR1 SGHAT and CDR2 FQNNGV. Trimming stripped 3 bases from V and 8 bases from J, with 16 bases between. The CDR3 contains 14 residues. This chain's CDR3 is CASSFGLKGTEAFF. CDR3 DNA: TGTGCCAGCAGCTTCGGGCTAAAGGGCACAGAAGCTTTCTTT.

As to this clonotype: A read error may be the cause here, since a much bigger clone is one base away. For the CDR3, the DNA is TGTGCCAGCAGCTTAGAGGGGTTTAATTCACCCTTCCACTTT. Its translation: CASSLEGFNSPFHF. The chain recombines TRBV7-9 with TRBJ1-6; TRBD1 might be the D (5 bases). Germline values: CDR1 SEHNR, CDR2 FQNEAQ (reference sequence). This CDR3 contains 14 residues.

Turning to this clonotype: Because the CDR3 is missing its conserved closing phenylalanine or tryptophan, this is likely a read error. This sequence joins TRBV5-6 and TRBJ1-1; maybe TRBD1 (6 bases). Looked up from germline, CDR1 is SGHDT and CDR2 is YYEEEE. CDR3 size: 15 residues. DNA for the CDR3: TGTGTCAGAAGCCCGATGGACAGAACGAACACTGAAGCTTTCTAT. Translating gives CVRSPMDRTNTEAFY.

This clonotype was recorded once. One junction end does not reproduce the germline sequence, and a read error may be involved. The rearrangement uses TRBV20-1 and TRBJ2-7, with 11 bases fitting TRBD2. CDR3 length: 14 residues. Germline values: CDR1 DFQATT, CDR2 SNEGSKA (reference sequence). Here the CDR3 reads CNAGRLAGPYEQYF. CDR3 DNA sequence: TGCAATGCTGGCCGACTAGCGGGACCGTATGAGCAGTACTTC.

In this sample, this clonotype turned up once. An end of the junction differs from the germline gene, which may be a read error. The CDR3: CASSLALAGRTDMQYF. DNA for the CDR3: TGTGCCAGCAGCTTAGCACTAGCGGGGCGCACAGATATGCAGTATTTT. This chain joins TRBV7-9 and TRBJ2-3, with 10 bases aligning to TRBD2. The CDR3 spans 16 residues. Germline values: CDR1 SEHNR, CDR2 FQNEAQ (reference sequence).

The V gene is TRBV11-3, the J gene TRBJ1-4, with TRBD1 matching over 7 bases. Germline CDR1 is SGHNT and CDR2 is YENEEA. This CDR3 comprises 17 residues. Unmatched junction bases numbered 11, after V lost 5 bases and J lost 2 bases. In nucleotides, the CDR3 is TGTGCCAGCAGCCCATCGGTACAGGGGACCACTAATGAAAAACTGTTTTTT. This translates into CASSPSVQGTTNEKLFF.

About this clonotype: This is likely a read error, given that the CDR3 carries no conserved phenylalanine or tryptophan at its end. The DNA is omitted, as the CDR3 cannot be located on it reliably, and the CDR3 follows TCRdb's listing. The chain uses TRBV20-1 and TRBJ2-7; TRBD2 was called by the table and not checked on the DNA. Germline loops: CDR1 DFQATT, CDR2 SNEGSKA (reference sequence). The CDR3 sequence runs 11 residues, both termini included. CDR3: CSPRDLTIENL.

Details on this clonotype: Sequence at one end of the junction differs from germline and may be a read error. The CDR3 is CASNTGTDTQYF. The CDR3 bases are TGTGCCAGCAACACAGGCACAGATACGCAGTACTTT. The J gene is TRBJ2-3, the V gene TRBV6-5; TRBD1 is a possible D gene (5 bases). This CDR3 spans 12 amino acids. Germline CDR1 reads MNHEY; CDR2 reads SVGAGI.

In its sample, this clonotype was seen a few times. Germline is not matched at one junction end, which may reflect a read error. The chain is built from TRBV20-1 and TRBJ2-1, with TRBD2 matching over 7 bases. Germline CDR1 reads DFQATT; CDR2 reads SNEGSKA (reference sequence). CDR3 length equals 15 residues. The CDR3 nucleotides read TGTAGACGAGTGAGAAGAGCGACTAGCTCATATGAGCAGTTCTTC. Translating it yields CRRVRRATSSYEQFF.

With respect to this clonotype: Since no conserved phenylalanine or tryptophan closes the CDR3, a read error is the likely cause. The chain combines TRBV12-5 with TRBJ2-3; 7 bases align to TRBD1. After removal of 2 bases from V and 5 bases from J, the junction contained 7 bases not matched to a gene. The CDR3 extends over 15 amino acids. CDR1 is LGHNT, CDR2 FRNRAP, per germline. CDR3 sequence reads: CASGLRQGVIDTQYL. The CDR3 DNA reads TGTGCTAGTGGTTTGCGGCAGGGGGTTATAGATACGCAGTATCTT.

The chain couples TRBV7-2 to TRBJ2-7; 9 bases agree with TRBD2. J lost 4 bases, V lost 7 bases, and 8 bases had no gene match. There are 14 residues in the CDR3. The germline V gene has CDR1 SGHTA and CDR2 FQGNSA. DNA of the CDR3: TGTGCCAGCACCCATAGCGGGAGTAGGTACGAGCAGTACTTC. Amino acids: CASTHSGSRYEQYF.

This chain connects TRBV11-1 to TRBJ2-1, with 8 positions matching TRBD2. Looked up from germline, CDR1 is SGHAT and CDR2 is FQDESV (reference sequence). The CDR3 extends over 17 amino acids. The junction had 13 bases not matched to a gene; V was cut back by 5 bases and J by 4 bases. The CDR3 bases are TGTGCCAGCAGCGAATCTTATATCGGGGGGGCATACAATGAGCAGTTCTTC. Translation: CASSESYIGGAYNEQFF.

This clonotype was detected a few times. Just one base apart from a much larger clone, this may be a read error. This rearrangement joins TRBV6-5 to TRBJ2-1; D could derive from TRBD1 or TRBD2 (5 bases each). CDR1 is MNHEY, CDR2 SVGAGI, per germline. V was clipped by 2 bases and J by 5 bases, with 16 bases between them. This CDR3 region has 16 residues. The DNA of the CDR3 is TGTGCCAGCAGTTACGGCCCCGGGGCAGTAAACAATGAGCAGTTCTTC. Its translation: CASSYGPGAVNNEQFF.

This clonotype was seen at least ten times. The J gene is TRBJ2-7, the V gene TRBV7-9; D gene unclear. This CDR3 spans 13 amino acids. Germline assignment: CDR1 SEHNR and CDR2 FQNEAQ (reference sequence). Trimming pared 0 bases from V and 13 bases from J, leaving 16 bases between. The CDR3 protein is CASSLASDGGKYF. The CDR3 nucleotides are TGTGCCAGCAGCTTAGCCAGTGACGGTGGCAAATACTTC.